This entry is about one T cell receptor beta chain. MiXCR was run by TCRdb on the RT-PCR reads, yielding one entry per CDR3 protein. The sample holds some 880,000 distinct CDR3 sequences, over 15% seen once. CDR3 length: 11 residues. The germline gives CDR1 LGHNT, CDR2 FRNRAP. Trimming pared 6 bases from V and 6 bases from J, leaving 7 bases between. The entry originates in a study of patients and donors after allogeneic stem cell transplantation. This TCR derives from a human donor who was either an allogeneic HSCT recipient or a stem cell or donor lymphocyte infusion donor (not recorded which). It is not recorded whose cells these are; they may come from a transplant donor. The sample comprised blood, either unsorted or a sorted T cell fraction (not recorded which). This rearrangement joins TRBV12-5 to TRBJ2-3; D uncertain. This CDR3 is CASGAGDTQYF. The DNA of the CDR3 is TGTGCTAGTGGCGCCGGGGATACGCAGTATTTT.